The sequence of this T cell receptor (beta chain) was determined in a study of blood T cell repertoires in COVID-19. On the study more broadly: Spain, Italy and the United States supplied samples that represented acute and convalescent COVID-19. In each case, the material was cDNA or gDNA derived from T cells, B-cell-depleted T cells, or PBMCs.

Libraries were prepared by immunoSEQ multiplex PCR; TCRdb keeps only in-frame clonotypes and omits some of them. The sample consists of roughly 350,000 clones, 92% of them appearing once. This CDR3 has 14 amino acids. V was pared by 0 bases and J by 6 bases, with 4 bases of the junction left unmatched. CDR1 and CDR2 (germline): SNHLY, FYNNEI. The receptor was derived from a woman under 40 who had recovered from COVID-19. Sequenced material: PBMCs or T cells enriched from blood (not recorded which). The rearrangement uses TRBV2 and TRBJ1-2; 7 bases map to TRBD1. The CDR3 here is CASSEARGGHGYTF. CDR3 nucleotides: TGTGCCAGCAGTGAAGCTCGAGGGGGCCATGGCTACACCTTC. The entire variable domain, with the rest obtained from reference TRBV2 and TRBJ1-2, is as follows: EPEVTQTPSHQVTQMGQEVILRCVPISNHLYFYWYRQILGQKVEFLVSFYNNEISEKSEIFDDQFSVERPDGSNFTLKIRSTKLEDSAMYFCASSEARGGHGYTFGSGTRLTVV.